The T cell receptor beta chain under discussion was sequenced for a study of control samples from healthy donors and cancer patients. Sequencing was performed with immunoSEQ multiplex PCR; in TCRdb, only in-frame clones are kept and a portion is missing. This sample yields about 220,000 clones, of which about 95% are seen a single time; 1.5% belongs to the top ten. From germline, CDR1 is SNHLY and CDR2 FYNNEI. The CDR3 runs to 16 residues. The ends were cut back, 6 bases at V and 7 bases at J, with 21 bases in the middle. This chain connects TRBV2 to TRBJ2-2; maybe TRBD1 (5 bases). The TCR comes from a middle-aged man in good health. Sequenced input: blood. CDR3 DNA sequence: TGTGCCAGCAGCGCCGAAGGGCAGGGCCAGGGCGGGGAGCTGTTTTTT. Amino acid sequence: CASSAEGQGQGGELFF.